This T cell receptor beta chain comes out of a study of shared clonotypes between healthy human individuals. Study context: The study used three CD4 naive, three CD4 memory, two CD8 naive and one CD8 memory plate per donor.

The data were produced by immunoSEQ multiplex PCR, yet TCRdb's version contains in-frame clones alone and is incomplete. Found here are about 600,000 clones, roughly 96% of them singletons; the top ten hold over 0.09%. Terminally differentiated effector memory CD45RA+ cells were excluded by CCR7 positive selection of CD45RO-negative cells. On this clone itself: Antigen unknown.

V dropped 0 bases and J dropped 0; count of bases not matched to a gene: 5. There are 16 residues in the CDR3. CDR1 and CDR2 from the germline V gene are MNHEY and SVGAGI. General observations from the study: Around 5.3% of naive CD4 clonotypes were shared across four donors. It was the non-shared clonotypes that had lower generation probabilities than clonotypes shared by all four donors. Investigators expected sequencing depth to affect clonotype sharing among donors.

The receptor comes from a woman aged 25-40 years in good health. Input material: naive CD8+ T cells sorted from blood. V gene TRBV6-5 combines with J gene TRBJ2-7; 7 nucleotides line up with TRBD2. As DNA, the CDR3 is TGTGCCAGCAGTTACTCGATGGGACTAAACTCCTACGAGCAGTACTTC. Its protein product is CASSYSMGLNSYEQYF.